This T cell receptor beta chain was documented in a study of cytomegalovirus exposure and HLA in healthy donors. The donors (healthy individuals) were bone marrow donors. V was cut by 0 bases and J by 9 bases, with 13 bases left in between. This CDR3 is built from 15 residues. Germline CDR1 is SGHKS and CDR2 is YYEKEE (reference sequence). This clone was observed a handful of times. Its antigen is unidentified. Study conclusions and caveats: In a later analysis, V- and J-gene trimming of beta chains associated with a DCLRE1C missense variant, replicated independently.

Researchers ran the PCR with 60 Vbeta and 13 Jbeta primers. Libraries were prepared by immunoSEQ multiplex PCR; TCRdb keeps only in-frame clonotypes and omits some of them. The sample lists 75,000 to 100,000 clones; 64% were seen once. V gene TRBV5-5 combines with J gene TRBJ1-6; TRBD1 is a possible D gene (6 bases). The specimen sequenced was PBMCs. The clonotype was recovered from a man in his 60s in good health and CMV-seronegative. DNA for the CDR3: TGTGCCAGCAGCTTGGCTGGGACACCACCTTCACCCCTCCACTTT. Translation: CASSLAGTPPSPLHF. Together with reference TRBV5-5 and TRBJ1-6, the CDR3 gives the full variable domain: DAGVTQSPTHLIKTRGQQVTLRCSPISGHKSVSWYQQVLGQGPQFIFQYYEKEERGRGNFPDRFSARQFPNYSSELNVNALLLGDSALYLCASSLAGTPPSPLHFGNGTRLTVT.